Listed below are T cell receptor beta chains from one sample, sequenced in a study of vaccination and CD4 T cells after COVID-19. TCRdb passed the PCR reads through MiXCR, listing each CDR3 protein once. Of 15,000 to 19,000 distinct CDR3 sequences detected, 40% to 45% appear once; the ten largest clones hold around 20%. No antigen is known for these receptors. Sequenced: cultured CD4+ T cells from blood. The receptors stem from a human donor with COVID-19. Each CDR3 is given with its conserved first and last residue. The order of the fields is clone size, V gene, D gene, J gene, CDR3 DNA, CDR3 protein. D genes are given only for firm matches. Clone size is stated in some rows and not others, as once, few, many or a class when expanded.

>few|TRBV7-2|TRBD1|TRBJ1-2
TGTGCCAGCAGTTTCGACAGGGGGCCCTATGGCTACACCTTC
CASSFDRGPYGYTF
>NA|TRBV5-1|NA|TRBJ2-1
TGCGCCAGCAGCGGGGGCGTAGCGTATGAGCAGTTCTTC
CASSGGVAYEQFF
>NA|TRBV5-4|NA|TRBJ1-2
TGTGCCAGCAGAGTATACGGGGCGTATGGCTACACCTTC
CASRVYGAYGYTF
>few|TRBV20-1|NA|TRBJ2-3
TGCAGTGCTATAAGCGCGGGGACCACAGATACGCAGTATTTT
CSAISAGTTDTQYF
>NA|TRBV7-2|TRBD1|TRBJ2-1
TGTGCCAGCAGTGGACAGGGGCTCTACAATGAGCAGTTCTTC
CASSGQGLYNEQFF
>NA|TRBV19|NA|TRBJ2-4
TGTGCCAGTAGTATTCTGGGGGGCAAAAACATTCAGTACTTC
CASSILGGKNIQYF
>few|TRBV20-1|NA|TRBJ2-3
TGCAGTGCGAGGGGGGGCGATCGCACAGATACGCAGTATTTT
CSARGGDRTDTQYF
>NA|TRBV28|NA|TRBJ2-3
TGTGCCAGCAGCCTTGGGTGGGGCGGTAGCACAGATACGCAGTATTTT
CASSLGWGGSTDTQYF
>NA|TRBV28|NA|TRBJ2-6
TGTGCCAGCAGCCGGGACTTCGCTGGGGCCAACGTCCTGACTTTC
CASSRDFAGANVLTF
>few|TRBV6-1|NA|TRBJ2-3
TGTGCCAGCAGAAACGAGGCAGTCGCTAGCACAGATACGCAGTATTTT
CASRNEAVASTDTQYF
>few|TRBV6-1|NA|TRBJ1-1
TGTGCCAGCAGCACCCCCGACGGAGGCCCCAAAGCTTTCTTT
CASSTPDGGPKAFF
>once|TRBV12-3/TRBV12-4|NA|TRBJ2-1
TGTGCCAGCGCCTCCCCTCGGCCTACCCCCAATGAGCAGTTCTTC
CASASPRPTPNEQFF
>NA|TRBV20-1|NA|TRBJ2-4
TGCAGTGCTAGCGAAAACAAAAACATTCAGTACTTC
CSASENKNIQYF
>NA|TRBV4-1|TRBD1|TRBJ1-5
TGCGCCAGCAGCCAAGGTACAGGGGGCGGGGGCAATCAGCCCCAGCATTTT
CASSQGTGGGGNQPQHF
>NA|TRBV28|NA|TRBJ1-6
TGTGCCAGCAGTGCCTCCCCGGGGGTAGGTAATTCACCCCTCCACTTT
CASSASPGVGNSPLHF
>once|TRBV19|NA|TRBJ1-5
TGTGCCACCGGAGAAAGCAAGCCCCAGCATTTT
CATGESKPQHF
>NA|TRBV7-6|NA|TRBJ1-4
TGTGCCAGCAGACTAGGGGGATCTAGTCGTCCAACTAATGAAAAACTGTTTTTT
CASRLGGSSRPTNEKLFF
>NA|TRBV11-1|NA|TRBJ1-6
TGTGCCAGCAGCCTGTCATCAGACCTCCACTTT
CASSLSSDLHF
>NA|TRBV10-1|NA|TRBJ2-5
TGCGCCAGCAGTGAGTCGTCGGGCGAGACCCAGTACTTC
CASSESSGETQYF
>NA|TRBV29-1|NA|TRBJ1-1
TGCAGCGTGGGGGCGGATCTGAACACTGAAGCTTTCTTT
CSVGADLNTEAFF
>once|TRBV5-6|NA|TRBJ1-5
TGTGCCAGCAGCCGGACCGGGGACCCACTAGGGCCCCAGCATTTT
CASSRTGDPLGPQHF
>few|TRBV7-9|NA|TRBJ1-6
TGTGCCAGCAGCCCTGACCGGGACGCTTATAATTCACCCCTCCACTTT
CASSPDRDAYNSPLHF
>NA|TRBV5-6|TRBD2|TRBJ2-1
TGTGCCAGCAGCTTTGGGGGTGGGAGGGGCTCCTACAATGAGCAGTTCTTC
CASSFGGGRGSYNEQFF